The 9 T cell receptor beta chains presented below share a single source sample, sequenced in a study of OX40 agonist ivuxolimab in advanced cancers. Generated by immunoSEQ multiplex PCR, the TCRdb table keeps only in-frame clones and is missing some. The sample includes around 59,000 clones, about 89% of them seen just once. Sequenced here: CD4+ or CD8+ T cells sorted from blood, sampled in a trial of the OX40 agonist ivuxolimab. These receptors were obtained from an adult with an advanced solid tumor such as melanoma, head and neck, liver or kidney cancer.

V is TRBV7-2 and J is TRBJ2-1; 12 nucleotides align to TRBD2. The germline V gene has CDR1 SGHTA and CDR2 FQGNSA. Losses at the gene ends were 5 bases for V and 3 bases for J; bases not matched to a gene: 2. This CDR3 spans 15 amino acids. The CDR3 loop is CASSRLAGDYNEQFF. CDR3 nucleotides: TGTGCCAGCAGCCGACTAGCGGGAGACTACAATGAGCAGTTCTTC.

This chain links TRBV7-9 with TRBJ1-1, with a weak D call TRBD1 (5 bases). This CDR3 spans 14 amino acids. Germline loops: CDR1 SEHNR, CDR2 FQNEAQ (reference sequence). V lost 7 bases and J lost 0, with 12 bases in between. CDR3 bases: TGTGCCAGCATGAGGGGTTCTATGAACACTGAAGCTTTCTTT. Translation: CASMRGSMNTEAFF.

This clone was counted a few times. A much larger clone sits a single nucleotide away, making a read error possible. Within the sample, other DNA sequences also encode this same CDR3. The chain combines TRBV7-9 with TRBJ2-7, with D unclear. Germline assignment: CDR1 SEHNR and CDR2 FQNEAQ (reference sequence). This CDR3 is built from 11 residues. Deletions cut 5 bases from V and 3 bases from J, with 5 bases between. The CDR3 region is CASSLDYEQYF. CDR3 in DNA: TGTGCCAGCAGCCTCGACTACGAGCAGTACTTC. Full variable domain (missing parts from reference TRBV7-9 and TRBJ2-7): DTGVSQNPRHKITKRGQNVTFRCDPISEHNRLYWYRQTLGQGPEFLTYFQNEAQLEKSRLLSDRFSAERPKGSFSTLEIQRTEQGDSAMYLCASSLDYEQYFGPGTRLTVT.

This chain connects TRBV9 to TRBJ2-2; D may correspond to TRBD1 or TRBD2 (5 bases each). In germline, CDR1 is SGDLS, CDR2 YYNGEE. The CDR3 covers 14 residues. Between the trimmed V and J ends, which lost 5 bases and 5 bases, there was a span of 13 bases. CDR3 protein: CASRGTGGTGELFF. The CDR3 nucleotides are TGTGCCAGCAGGGGAACAGGAGGTACCGGGGAGCTGTTTTTT.

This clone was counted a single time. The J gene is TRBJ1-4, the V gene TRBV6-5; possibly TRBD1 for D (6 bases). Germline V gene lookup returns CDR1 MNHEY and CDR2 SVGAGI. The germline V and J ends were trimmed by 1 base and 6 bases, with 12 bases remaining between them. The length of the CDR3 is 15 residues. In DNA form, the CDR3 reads TGTGCCAGCAGTTACTTAGGGGGGTCCCATGAAAAACTGTTTTTT. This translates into CASSYLGGSHEKLFF.

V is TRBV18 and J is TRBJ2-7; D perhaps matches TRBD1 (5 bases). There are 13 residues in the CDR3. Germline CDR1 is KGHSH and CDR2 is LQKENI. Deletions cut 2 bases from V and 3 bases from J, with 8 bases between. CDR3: CASSPEQDYEQYF. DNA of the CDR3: TGTGCCAGCTCACCAGAACAGGACTACGAGCAGTACTTC. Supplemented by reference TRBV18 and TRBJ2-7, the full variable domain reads NAGVMQNPRHLVRRRGQEARLRCSPMKGHSHVYWYRQLPEEGLKFMVYLQKENIIDESGMPKERFSAEFPKEGPSILRIQQVVRGDSAAYFCASSPEQDYEQYFGPGTRLTVT.

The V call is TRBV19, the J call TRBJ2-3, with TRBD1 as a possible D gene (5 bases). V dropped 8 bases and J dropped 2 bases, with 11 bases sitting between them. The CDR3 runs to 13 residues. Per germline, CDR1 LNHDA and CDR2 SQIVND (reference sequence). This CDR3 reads CASRQGSTDTQYF. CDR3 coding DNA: TGTGCCAGTCGTCAGGGATCCACAGATACGCAGTATTTT.

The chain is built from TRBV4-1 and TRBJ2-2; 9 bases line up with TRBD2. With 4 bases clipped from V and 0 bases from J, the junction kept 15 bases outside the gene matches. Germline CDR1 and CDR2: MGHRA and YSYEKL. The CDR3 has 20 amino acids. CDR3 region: CASSRILELAGISNTGELFF. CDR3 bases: TGCGCCAGCAGCCGAATTCTCGAGCTAGCGGGAATTTCGAACACCGGGGAGCTGTTTTTT.

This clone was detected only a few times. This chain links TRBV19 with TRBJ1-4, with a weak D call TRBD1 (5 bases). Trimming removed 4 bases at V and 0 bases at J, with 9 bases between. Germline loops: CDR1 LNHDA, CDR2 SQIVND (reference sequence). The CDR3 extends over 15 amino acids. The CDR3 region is CASSTQGTTNEKLFF. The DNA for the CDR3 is TGTGCCAGTAGTACTCAGGGAACAACTAATGAAAAACTGTTTTTT.